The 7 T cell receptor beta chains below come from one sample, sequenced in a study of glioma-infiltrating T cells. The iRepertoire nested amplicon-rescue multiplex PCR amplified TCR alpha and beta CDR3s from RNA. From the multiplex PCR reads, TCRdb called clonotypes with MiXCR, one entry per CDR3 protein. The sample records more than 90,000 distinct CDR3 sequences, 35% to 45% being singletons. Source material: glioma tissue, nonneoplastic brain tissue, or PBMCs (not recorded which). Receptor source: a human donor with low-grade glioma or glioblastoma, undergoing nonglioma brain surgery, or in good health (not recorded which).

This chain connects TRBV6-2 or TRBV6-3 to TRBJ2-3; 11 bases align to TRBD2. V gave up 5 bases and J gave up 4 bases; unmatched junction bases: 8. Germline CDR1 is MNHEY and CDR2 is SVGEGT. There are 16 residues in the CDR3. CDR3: CASSQGTSGRADTQYF. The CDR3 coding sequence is TGTGCCAGCAGTCAAGGGACTAGCGGAAGAGCAGATACGCAGTATTTT.

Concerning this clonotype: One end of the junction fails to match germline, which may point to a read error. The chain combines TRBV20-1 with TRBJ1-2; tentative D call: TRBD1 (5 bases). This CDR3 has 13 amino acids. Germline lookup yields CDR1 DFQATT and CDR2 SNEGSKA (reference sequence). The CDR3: CSAQGRGSYGYAF. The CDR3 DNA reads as TGCAGTGCTCAGGGACGGGGGTCCTATGGCTACGCCTTC.

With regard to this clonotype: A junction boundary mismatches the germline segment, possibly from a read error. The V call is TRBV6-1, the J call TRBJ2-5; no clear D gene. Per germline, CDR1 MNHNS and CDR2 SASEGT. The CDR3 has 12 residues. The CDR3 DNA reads TGTGCCAGCAGTGAACGCCAAGAGACCCAGTGCTTC. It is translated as CASSERQETQCF.

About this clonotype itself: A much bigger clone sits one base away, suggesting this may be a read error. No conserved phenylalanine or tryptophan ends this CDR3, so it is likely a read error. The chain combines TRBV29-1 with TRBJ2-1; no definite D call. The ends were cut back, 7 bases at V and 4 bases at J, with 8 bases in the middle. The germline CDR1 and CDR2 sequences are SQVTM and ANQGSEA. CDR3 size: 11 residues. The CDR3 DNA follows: TGCAGCGCCCCCGTATACAATGAGCAGTTCCTC. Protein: CSAPVYNEQFL.

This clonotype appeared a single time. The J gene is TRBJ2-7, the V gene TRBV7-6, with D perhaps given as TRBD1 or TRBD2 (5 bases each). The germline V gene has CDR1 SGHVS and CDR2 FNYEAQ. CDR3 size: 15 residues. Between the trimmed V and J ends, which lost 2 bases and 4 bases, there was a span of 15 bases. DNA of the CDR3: TGTGCCAGCAGCTTATCGGGACGGGGTACATACGAGCAGTACTTC. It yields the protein CASSLSGRGTYEQYF.

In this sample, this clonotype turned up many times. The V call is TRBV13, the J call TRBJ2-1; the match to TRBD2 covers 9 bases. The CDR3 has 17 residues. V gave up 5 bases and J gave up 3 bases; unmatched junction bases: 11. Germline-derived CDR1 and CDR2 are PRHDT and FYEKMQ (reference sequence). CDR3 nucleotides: TGTGCCAGCAGCACTTTGTCTAGCGGGATACTCTACAATGAGCAGTTCTTC. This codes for CASSTLSSGILYNEQFF.

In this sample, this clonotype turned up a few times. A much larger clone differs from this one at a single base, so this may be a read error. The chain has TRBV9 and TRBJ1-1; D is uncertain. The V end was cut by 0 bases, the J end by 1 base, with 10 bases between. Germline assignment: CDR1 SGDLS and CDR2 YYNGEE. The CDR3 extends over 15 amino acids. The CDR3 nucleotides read TGTGCCAGCAGCGTAGCCACGATCAAGAACACTGAAGCTTTCTTT. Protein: CASSVATIKNTEAFF. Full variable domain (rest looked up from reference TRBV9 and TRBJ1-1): DSGVTQTPKHLITATGQRVTLRCSPRSGDLSVYWYQQSLDQGLQFLIQYYNGEERAKGNILERFSAQQFPDLHSELNLSSLELGDSALYFCASSVATIKNTEAFFGQGTRLTVV.